Below are 23 T cell receptor beta chains sequenced from a single sample in a study of T-cell memory formation after mild COVID-19. Using its own MiXCR run on the 5' RACE reads, TCRdb lists one record per CDR3 protein. The table lists roughly 250,000 distinct CDR3 sequences, roughly a sixth of them singletons. Input material: PBMCs or a T cell subset sorted from them (not recorded which). These receptors were collected from a man aged 18 to 30 who had mild COVID-19 (a few samples of this study predate the infection). Cell type and time point are not known.

This clonotype was observed a handful of times. This rearrangement joins TRBV4-2 to TRBJ2-6; possibly TRBD1 for D (7 bases). Germline values: CDR1 LGHNA, CDR2 YNFKEQ. The CDR3 loop spans 18 amino acids. The V gene lost 4 bases and the J gene lost 0 bases, with 16 bases spanning the gap. CDR3: CASSPAGGRGSGANVLTF. CDR3 nucleotide sequence: TGTGCCAGCAGCCCAGCAGGGGGGCGTGGCTCTGGGGCCAACGTCCTGACTTTC.

This chain connects TRBV19 to TRBJ2-7, with D perhaps matching TRBD2 (6 bases). Trimming stripped 3 bases from V and 1 base from J, with 7 bases between. CDR1 LNHDA and CDR2 SQIVND come from the germline V gene (reference sequence). This CDR3 has 13 amino acids. The CDR3 nucleotides read TGTGCCAGTAGTATGCGGGAATCCTACGAGCAGTACTTC. It specifies CASSMRESYEQYF. The full variable domain, rest sourced from reference TRBV19 and TRBJ2-7, is DGGITQSPKYLFRKEGQNVTLSCEQNLNHDAMYWYRQDPGQGLRLIYYSQIVNDFQKGDIAEGYSVSREKKESFPLTVTSAQKNPTAFYLCASSMRESYEQYFGPGTRLTVT.

This clonotype was seen repeatedly, ten times or more. This rearrangement joins TRBV5-1 to TRBJ1-1, with 8 bases aligning to TRBD1. The CDR3 loop spans 16 amino acids. Germline V gives CDR1 SGHRS, CDR2 YFSETQ. The V and J ends lost 4 bases and 0 bases, in that order; junction bases with no gene match: 8. The CDR3 here is CASSDGTGLMNTEAFF. The CDR3 nucleotides are TGCGCCAGCAGCGACGGGACAGGTCTCATGAACACTGAAGCTTTCTTT.

This clonotype was recorded a few times. The chain combines TRBV28 with TRBJ2-7; D unresolved. This CDR3 is built from 14 residues. Germline values: CDR1 MDHEN, CDR2 SYDVKM. With 3 bases removed from V and 2 bases from J, the gap between germline ends came to 11 bases. CDR3 DNA sequence: TGTGCCAGCAGTTTGGCCTCAGGCCCCTACGAGCAGTACGTC. It codes for CASSLASGPYEQYV.

Only a few counts were recorded for this clonotype. The rearrangement uses TRBV7-9 and TRBJ1-2; D is ambiguous. V was pared by 6 bases and J by 6 bases, with 14 bases between. The CDR3 is 13 amino acids. Germline lookup yields CDR1 SEHNR and CDR2 FQNEAQ (reference sequence). The CDR3 reads CASRSGWEDGYTF. The CDR3 region has the DNA TGTGCCAGCAGGTCCGGGTGGGAAGATGGCTACACCTTC.

This clonotype was recorded a few times. V gene TRBV2 combines with J gene TRBJ2-5; possibly TRBD2 for D (5 bases). The CDR3 runs 14 residues. V shed 3 bases and J shed 1 base, with 9 bases lying between them. Germline V CDR1 and CDR2: SNHLY, FYNNEI. The CDR3 nucleotides are TGTGCCAGCAGTGAGGACTTCGCCCAAGAGACCCAGTACTTC. Its protein is CASSEDFAQETQYF.

The rearrangement uses TRBV5-1 and TRBJ1-5; D unclear. Germline V gene sequence: CDR1 SGHRS, CDR2 YFSETQ. This CDR3 region has 15 residues. V lost 0 bases and J lost 3, with 10 bases in between. DNA for the CDR3: TGCGCCAGCAGCTTGGACTCCGGTCTCAATCAGCCCCAGCATTTT. Translation: CASSLDSGLNQPQHF.

This clonotype showed up just a few times. This sequence joins TRBV6-6 and TRBJ2-7; D perhaps matches TRBD2 (6 bases). This CDR3 region has 12 residues. Germline V gene sequence: CDR1 MNHNY, CDR2 SVGAGI (reference sequence). Trimming removed 4 bases at V and 9 bases at J, with 13 bases between. The CDR3 loop is CASSSGGSAQYV. The CDR3 coding sequence is TGTGCCAGCAGTTCCGGGGGTTCGGCGCAGTACGTC.

This clonotype was observed at least ten times. The J gene is TRBJ2-3, the V gene TRBV20-1, with D uncertain. CDR1 is DFQATT and CDR2 is SNEGSKA in the germline V gene (reference sequence). This CDR3 has 14 amino acids. Trimming stripped 2 bases from V and 1 base from J, with 10 bases between. CDR3 nucleotide sequence: TGCAGTGCTAGAATTGGGTGGGGCACAGATACGCAGTATTTT. Translated, it gives CSARIGWGTDTQYF.

This clonotype turned up a few times. The chain employs TRBV24-1 and TRBJ2-1; 14 bases align to TRBD2. This CDR3 is built from 14 residues. The junction had 3 bases not matched to a gene; V was cut back by 4 bases and J by 11 bases. Germline CDR1 and CDR2: KGHDR and SFDVKD. In DNA, the CDR3 is TGTGCCACCAGTGAAGGGACTAGCGGGGGAAAGCAGTTCTTC. Translation gives CATSEGTSGGKQFF.

This chain joins TRBV28 and TRBJ2-3, with D possibly being TRBD2 (6 bases). V was trimmed by 4 bases and J by 0 bases, leaving 17 bases between them. Germline assignment: CDR1 MDHEN and CDR2 SYDVKM. The CDR3 contains 17 residues. The CDR3 DNA is TGTGCCAGCAGTTCCCCCGCGAGCGGGTCTAGCACAGATACGCAGTATTTT. It codes for CASSSPASGSSTDTQYF. Combining the CDR3 with reference TRBV28 and TRBJ2-3 gives the whole variable domain DVKVTQSSRYLVKRTGEKVFLECVQDMDHENMFWYRQDPGLGLRLIYFSYDVKMKEKGDIPEGYSVSREKKERFSLILESASTNQTSMYLCASSSPASGSSTDTQYFGPGTRLTVL.

This clonotype was counted at least ten times. The V and J genes are TRBV11-2 and TRBJ2-1; D possibly corresponds to TRBD2 (6 bases). The CDR3 covers 12 residues. V dropped 1 base and J dropped 10 bases, with 8 bases sitting between them. Per the germline V gene, CDR1 is SGHAT and CDR2 is FQNNGV. The CDR3 region is CASSLGGVEQFF. In DNA form, the CDR3 reads TGTGCCAGCAGCTTAGGGGGGGTCGAGCAGTTCTTC.

The V gene is TRBV2, the J gene TRBJ1-5; D call uncertain. Deletions cut 8 bases from V and 1 base from J, with 6 bases between. This CDR3 is 12 amino acids long. CDR1 and CDR2 (germline): SNHLY, FYNNEI. CDR3 sequence: CASQDSNQPQHF. In DNA, the CDR3 is TGTGCCAGCCAGGACAGCAATCAGCCCCAGCATTTT.

This clonotype appeared a few times. The chain combines TRBV9 with TRBJ2-1, with D perhaps matching TRBD2 (5 bases). Germline V gives CDR1 SGDLS, CDR2 YYNGEE. This CDR3 comprises 14 residues. The V end was cut by 1 base, the J end by 5 bases, with 10 bases between. CDR3 nucleotide sequence: TGTGCCAGCAGCGTACTGCCGGGAAACAATGAGCAGTTCTTC. It yields the protein CASSVLPGNNEQFF.

This clonotype came up a few times. The chain combines TRBV20-1 with TRBJ2-7, with 8 nucleotides matching TRBD2. The germline V gene encodes CDR1 DFQATT and CDR2 SNEGSKA (reference sequence). Trimming removed 0 bases from V and 3 bases from J; junction bases left unmatched: 1. This CDR3 has 13 residues. The CDR3 nucleotides read TGCAGTGCTAGAGATCGGGGGGGCTACGAGCAGTACTTC. This encodes CSARDRGGYEQYF.

This clonotype was observed a few times. The chain joins TRBV10-3 to TRBJ2-6, with D hard to call. CDR1 and CDR2 (germline): ENHRY, SYGVKD. This CDR3 has 16 residues. V was cut by 1 base and J by 0 bases, with 7 bases left in between. The DNA for the CDR3 is TGTGCCATCAGTGAGTTAAGTACCTCTGGGGCCAACGTCCTGACTTTC. The encoded protein is CAISELSTSGANVLTF.

The chain joins TRBV20-1 to TRBJ2-3, with 9 bases aligning to TRBD2. Germline V gene data show CDR1 as DFQATT and CDR2 as SNEGSKA (reference sequence). With V trimmed by 2 bases and J by 1 base, 13 bases remained unmatched. The CDR3 totals 18 residues. CDR3 protein: CSARSWTSVRYRTDTQYF. The CDR3, as DNA: TGCAGTGCTAGATCCTGGACTAGCGTTAGATATCGCACAGATACGCAGTATTTT.

This clonotype was detected only a few times. This chain joins TRBV20-1 and TRBJ1-1; 7 bases fit TRBD1. Germline lookup yields CDR1 DFQATT and CDR2 SNEGSKA (reference sequence). Losses at the gene ends were 0 bases for V and 0 bases for J; bases not matched to a gene: 10. This CDR3 has 17 residues. CDR3 loop: CSARDLRGGQLNTEAFF. The CDR3 DNA follows: TGCAGTGCTAGAGATCTTCGGGGGGGACAGTTGAACACTGAAGCTTTCTTT.

The chain employs TRBV29-1 and TRBJ1-2; TRBD1 matches at 12 bases. The CDR3 has 16 amino acids. Looked up from germline, CDR1 is SQVTM and CDR2 is ANQGSEA. J lost 5 bases, V lost 6 bases, and 13 bases had no gene match. The CDR3 DNA is TGCAGCGTCGCACCTACCGGGACAGGGGGCTGGTATGGCTACACCTTC. This translates into CSVAPTGTGGWYGYTF.

The chain carries TRBV2 and TRBJ2-4, with 12 positions matching TRBD2. The CDR3 contains 14 residues. Trimming removed 10 bases from V and 6 bases from J; junction bases left unmatched: 7. CDR1 is SNHLY and CDR2 is FYNNEI in the germline V gene. CDR3 DNA: TGTGCCACCACAGGACTAGCGGGGCGAAACATTCAGTACTTC. It is translated as CATTGLAGRNIQYF.

This sequence joins TRBV28 and TRBJ1-5; no firm D call. The CDR3 is 14 residues long. CDR1 and CDR2 (germline): MDHEN, SYDVKM. Trimming took 5 bases from V and 2 from J, leaving 10 bases between them. CDR3 DNA sequence: TGTGCCAGCAGTACCAATTCGGGCAATCAGCCCCAGCATTTT. Amino acid sequence: CASSTNSGNQPQHF.

V and J are TRBV5-1 and TRBJ2-2; D possibly corresponds to TRBD2 (6 bases). Trimming removed 7 bases from V and 1 base from J, with 8 bases in between. The CDR3 has 13 amino acids. Germline V gene sequence: CDR1 SGHRS, CDR2 YFSETQ. The CDR3 nucleotides read TGCGCCAGCCGGGACTTGAACACCGGGGAGCTGTTTTTT. Translation: CASRDLNTGELFF.

V usage is TRBV4-3 and J usage is TRBJ2-7, with D tentatively TRBD2 (5 bases). Trimming cost V 0 bases and J 3 bases, with 12 bases left between them. The CDR3 sequence is 15 residues long. Germline V gene data show CDR1 as LGHNA and CDR2 as YSLEER. As DNA, the CDR3 is TGCGCCAGCAGCCAAGATAGTAGCGACATCTACGAGCAGTACTTC. Translating gives CASSQDSSDIYEQYF.